Sequencing of this TCR beta chain was carried out in a study of molecular identifiers for immune sequencing clone quantification. This CDR3 region has 15 residues. The germline CDR1 and CDR2 sequences are SGHRS and YFSETQ. V was shortened by 2 bases and J by 0 bases, with 12 bases between the two germline ends. Listed TCR primers, together with previously described methods, were used for the bulk TCR libraries. TCRdb recomputed calls from the PCR reads with MiXCR, one row per CDR3 protein. The sample records approximately 590,000 distinct CDR3 sequences, about 25% being singletons. This clonotype has a count of ten or more.

Sample: naive CD8+ T cells from blood, with Jurkat cell RNA spiked in. Subset specified: FACS-sorted CD8+CD4-CCR7+CD45RA+ naive T cells. J is TRBJ2-7 and V is TRBV5-1; TRBD2 is a possible D gene (5 bases). The sequence came from a human donor in good health. Some libraries in this study had Jurkat cell RNA spiked in. The CDR3 sequence is CASSFGVRSSYEQYF. The CDR3, as DNA: TGCGCCAGCAGCTTCGGGGTCCGAAGCTCCTACGAGCAGTACTTC.